This TCR beta chain derives from a study of T cells in Graves' hyperthyroidism and ophthalmopathy. CDR1 is KGHSH and CDR2 is LQKENI in the germline V gene. The CDR3 spans 15 residues. V was clipped by 0 bases and J by 5 bases, with 11 bases between them. TCR beta CDR3 regions were amplified from RNA. When the TCR CDR3 underwent first-round RT-PCR, the HTBI primer set was used. MiXCR was run by TCRdb on the multiplex PCR reads, yielding one entry per CDR3 protein. There are more than 350,000 distinct CDR3 sequences in the sample; about 16% occur only once, and 30% to 35% lies in the top ten. Stability of Graves' hyperthyroidism was defined as absent ophthalmopathy progression within 18 months. Orbital computed tomography, thyroid ultrasound, serum thyroxine and TRAb, and clinical symptoms together informed the diagnoses. On this clonotype itself: Its antigen is unidentified.

Findings and caveats of the study: From stable hyperthyroidism, ophthalmopathy was separated by a 13 V-J model.

The sequenced sample was blood. The origin of this receptor is a woman younger than 45 with Graves' hyperthyroidism. This sequence joins TRBV18 and TRBJ1-5; no reliable D call. The CDR3 sequence is CASSPPDLSDQPQHF. CDR3 DNA sequence: TGTGCCAGCTCACCACCGGACCTCTCCGATCAGCCCCAGCATTTT. Using reference TRBV18 and TRBJ1-5 for the parts outside the CDR3, the full variable domain is NAGVMQNPRHLVRRRGQEARLRCSPMKGHSHVYWYRQLPEEGLKFMVYLQKENIIDESGMPKERFSAEFPKEGPSILRIQQVVRGDSAAYFCASSPPDLSDQPQHFGDGTRLSIL.